Sequencing of this T cell receptor beta chain was carried out in a study of T cells in tuberculosis. Time point described: new active TB diagnosis, blood taken before or within 7 days of starting treatment. Each donor contributed roughly 100,000 T cells on average, unsorted. The method was immunoSEQ multiplex PCR; TCRdb's version includes in-frame clones alone and lacks a portion of them. Among about 49,000 clones listed, about 96% were seen once. The ends were cut back, 2 bases at V and 3 bases at J, with 15 bases in the middle. Germline V lookup: CDR1 LGHNA, CDR2 YSLEER. The CDR3 runs to 16 residues.

The source of this sequence is an adult with tuberculosis. V is TRBV4-3 and J is TRBJ2-3, with D tentatively TRBD1 (5 bases). The sequencing here drew on PBMCs, taken at tuberculosis diagnosis. This CDR3 reads CASSQMWSGRTDTQYF. The DNA for the CDR3 is TGCGCCAGCAGCCAAATGTGGTCAGGGCGAACAGATACGCAGTATTTT.